These 29 T cell receptor beta chains were sequenced from one sample in a study of response to subunit inactivated influenza vaccine. TCRdb re-called the RT-PCR reads through MiXCR, storing one row per CDR3 protein. This sample has under 550,000 distinct CDR3 sequences; approximately 6.9% occur once, and the top ten carry around 14%. Sequenced here: PBMCs from blood, sampled 23 months after vaccination. The receptors stem from a man aged 50 to 75 who received an inactivated influenza vaccine.

This clonotype was counted between two and nine times. The chain joins TRBV25-1 to TRBJ1-1; D possibly corresponds to TRBD1 (5 bases). Trimming pared 5 bases from V and 4 bases from J, leaving 14 bases between. Germline V gives CDR1 MGHDK, CDR2 SYGVNS. CDR3 length: 14 residues. CDR3 loop: CASSPGGTATEAFF. In DNA form, the CDR3 reads TGTGCCAGCAGTCCTGGAGGGACGGCCACTGAAGCTTTCTTT.

The chain joins TRBV20-1 to TRBJ2-5; the D gene could be TRBD1 or TRBD2 (5 bases each). CDR1 is DFQATT and CDR2 is SNEGSKA in the germline V gene (reference sequence). This CDR3 is 15 amino acids long. Trimming took off 6 bases at V and 7 bases at J, with 24 bases between the two ends. In nucleotides, the CDR3 is TGCAGTGCCCCTACCCCTCGTCCCGGTGGGGGGACCCAGTACTTC. Its protein product is CSAPTPRPGGGTQYF.

V and J are TRBV4-2 and TRBJ1-1; D gene uncertain. The CDR3 is made up of 16 amino acids. From germline, CDR1 is LGHNA and CDR2 YNFKEQ. V was trimmed by 1 base and J by 0 bases, leaving 12 bases between them. The CDR3 is CASSQALGDLNTEAFF. As DNA, the CDR3 is TGTGCCAGCAGCCAAGCGCTGGGTGACCTGAACACTGAAGCTTTCTTT.

This sequence joins TRBV20-1 and TRBJ2-5, with TRBD2 matching 8 bases. Germline CDR1 is DFQATT and CDR2 is SNEGSKA (reference sequence). CDR3 length: 13 residues. V shed 3 bases, J shed 0 bases, and the junction held 0 bases outside the gene matches. Written as DNA, the CDR3 is TGCAGTGCTAGCGGGGGGGACCAAGAGACCCAGTACTTC. Encoded protein: CSASGGDQETQYF.

The chain links TRBV5-6 to TRBJ2-7; 9 bases agree with TRBD1. CDR3 length: 16 amino acids. The germline V gene encodes CDR1 SGHDT and CDR2 YYEEEE. V lost 2 bases to trimming and J lost 3 bases; unmatched junction nucleotides: 9. The CDR3 DNA sequence: TGTGCCAGCAGCTTCCGCCGGGACAGGGCCCTCTACGAGCAGTACTTC. Amino acids: CASSFRRDRALYEQYF.

The rearrangement links TRBV10-3 to TRBJ1-2; D unclear. Between the trimmed V and J ends, which lost 2 bases and 2 bases, there was a span of 6 bases. Looked up from germline, CDR1 is ENHRY and CDR2 is SYGVKD. The CDR3 spans 13 residues. As DNA, the CDR3 is TGTGCCATCAGTGAGAGGACCAACTATGGCTACACCTTC. Protein product: CAISERTNYGYTF.

This chain links TRBV9 with TRBJ2-3; no clear D. The V gene's germline CDR1 is SGDLS and CDR2 YYNGEE. Trimming took off 1 base at V and 2 bases at J, with 8 bases between the two ends. This CDR3 spans 14 amino acids. CDR3 region: CASSVSPHTDTQYF. CDR3 coding DNA: TGTGCCAGCAGCGTATCCCCCCACACAGATACGCAGTATTTT. The entire variable domain, with the rest obtained from reference TRBV9 and TRBJ2-3, is as follows: DSGVTQTPKHLITATGQRVTLRCSPRSGDLSVYWYQQSLDQGLQFLIQYYNGEERAKGNILERFSAQQFPDLHSELNLSSLELGDSALYFCASSVSPHTDTQYFGPGTRLTVL.

This clonotype was seen at least ten times. The chain couples TRBV5-5 to TRBJ2-3; D not resolved. Trimming shortened V by 0 bases and J by 8 bases, and 7 bases separated the two germline ends. This CDR3 contains 12 residues. CDR1 is SGHKS, CDR2 YYEKEE, per germline (reference sequence). The CDR3 bases are TGTGCCAGCAGCTTGGACGGCCCTACGCAGTATTTT. It specifies CASSLDGPTQYF.

This chain links TRBV2 with TRBJ1-3; no clear D gene. V was pared by 6 bases and J by 8 bases, with 11 bases between. The CDR3 length is 12 residues. CDR1 and CDR2 (germline): SNHLY, FYNNEI. CDR3: CASRLGRHTIYF. The CDR3 DNA sequence: TGTGCCAGCAGACTAGGGCGGCACACCATATATTTT.

This clonotype has at least ten counts. In nucleotides, the CDR3 is TGTGCCAGCAGTTACCTACTGGACAGTTCGCAGTTCTTC. Translation: CASSYLLDSSQFF. The V gene is TRBV6-2 or TRBV6-3, the J gene TRBJ2-1; the D gene is possibly TRBD1 (6 bases). V was shortened by 2 bases and J by 12 bases, with 14 bases between the two germline ends. The CDR3 has 13 residues. Germline V gene lookup returns CDR1 MNHEY and CDR2 SVGEGT.

The chain is built from TRBV10-3 and TRBJ1-5; no clear D gene. This CDR3 has 15 amino acids. With 3 bases removed from V and 6 bases from J, the gap between germline ends came to 15 bases. Germline CDR1 reads ENHRY; CDR2 reads SYGVKD. The CDR3 spells CAISEVLGPGQPQHF. Here the CDR3 DNA reads TGTGCCATCAGTGAAGTTCTAGGGCCGGGTCAGCCCCAGCATTTT.

This clonotype has a handful of counts. The chain combines TRBV12-3 or TRBV12-4 with TRBJ2-1; the D gene is possibly TRBD1 (6 bases). V lost 6 bases and J 4 bases, leaving 7 bases between the germline ends. This CDR3 comprises 12 residues. Here the CDR3 DNA reads TGTGCCAGCAGAGGACAGTACAATGAGCAGTTCTTC. This translates into CASRGQYNEQFF.

Many counts were recorded for this clonotype. The chain couples TRBV12-3 or TRBV12-4 to TRBJ2-1; tentatively, D is TRBD2 (6 bases). V dropped 7 bases and J dropped 15 bases, with 19 bases sitting between them. There are 12 residues in the CDR3. CDR3 bases: TGTGCCAGCACCCCAACGGGCGGGATGGCGTTCTTC. Protein product: CASTPTGGMAFF.

This clonotype was recorded at least ten times. The gene calls are TRBV20-1 and TRBJ2-3, with 10 bases fitting TRBD2. The CDR3 consists of 14 residues. V shed 4 bases, J shed 2 bases, and the junction held 3 bases outside the gene matches. Germline-derived CDR1 and CDR2 are DFQATT and SNEGSKA (reference sequence). CDR3 nucleotide sequence: TGCAGTGCTAAGCGGGGGGGAATCACAGATACGCAGTATTTT. Its protein is CSAKRGGITDTQYF.

This clonotype was observed a handful of times. The chain joins TRBV4-1 to TRBJ2-7, with 9 bases lining up with TRBD1. Germline loops: CDR1 MGHRA, CDR2 YSYEKL. With 1 base clipped from V and 2 bases from J, the junction kept 3 bases outside the gene matches. The CDR3 covers 15 residues. CDR3 region: CASSQGTGAAYEQYF. The CDR3 nucleotides are TGCGCCAGCAGCCAAGGGACAGGGGCGGCCTACGAGCAGTACTTC.

This clonotype was seen only a few times. The V gene is TRBV5-1, the J gene TRBJ2-7, with TRBD2 identical over 12 bases. The trim removed 4 bases at V and 5 bases at J, leaving 10 bases unmatched. The CDR3 covers 16 residues. The V gene's germline CDR1 is SGHRS and CDR2 YFSETQ. The CDR3 protein is CASSSGGTSGYHEQYF. In DNA form, the CDR3 reads TGCGCCAGCAGCAGCGGCGGGACTAGCGGGTACCACGAGCAGTACTTC.

This clonotype was observed a few times. The rearrangement uses TRBV7-6 and TRBJ2-2; unclear D gene. Germline lookup yields CDR1 SGHVS and CDR2 FNYEAQ. The CDR3 contains 13 residues. The ends were cut back, 4 bases at V and 8 bases at J, with 11 bases in the middle. The CDR3 loop is CASSSRDWGELFF. CDR3 bases: TGTGCCAGCAGCTCCCGAGATTGGGGGGAGCTGTTTTTT.

The sample holds many counts of this clonotype. The rearrangement links TRBV28 to TRBJ2-1, with a weak D call TRBD2 (6 bases). V was clipped by 2 bases and J by 0 bases, with 8 bases between them. Looked up from germline, CDR1 is MDHEN and CDR2 is SYDVKM. This CDR3 contains 15 residues. Written as DNA, the CDR3 is TGTGCCAGCAGTTTAGCGGGACCCTCCTACAATGAGCAGTTCTTC. Its translation is CASSLAGPSYNEQFF.

This clonotype was picked up many times. The chain uses TRBV6-5 and TRBJ1-1, with D possibly being TRBD1 (5 bases). Per germline, CDR1 MNHEY and CDR2 SVGAGI. V shed 0 bases and J shed 2 bases, with 10 bases lying between them. The CDR3 sequence is 15 residues long. CDR3 sequence reads: CASSYSAGANTEAFF. DNA for the CDR3: TGTGCCAGCAGTTACTCTGCCGGGGCCAACACTGAAGCTTTCTTT.

This clonotype was found many times. The V and J genes are TRBV12-3 or TRBV12-4 and TRBJ2-5; no definite D call. V was shortened by 5 bases and J by 4 bases, with 8 bases between the two germline ends. This CDR3 has 12 amino acids. CDR3 coding DNA: TGTGCCAGCAGTCGCTCGGTAGAGACCCAGTACTTC. As protein: CASSRSVETQYF.

This clonotype was counted a few times. The genes are TRBV27 and TRBJ2-2; 16 bases are a match to TRBD2. The CDR3 is 15 residues long. Germline assignment: CDR1 MNHEY and CDR2 SMNVEV (reference sequence). With 6 bases clipped from V and 6 bases from J, the junction kept 1 base outside the gene matches. The CDR3 protein is CASRGTSGRAGELFF. The CDR3 coding sequence is TGTGCCAGCAGGGGGACTAGCGGGAGGGCCGGGGAGCTGTTTTTT.

This clonotype has a handful of counts. V usage is TRBV7-2 and J usage is TRBJ2-2; 9 bases match TRBD1. Per the germline V gene, CDR1 is SGHTA and CDR2 is FQGNSA. V was clipped by 6 bases and J by 4 bases; unmatched bases: 3. The CDR3 runs to 14 residues. CDR3 protein: CASSTTGGTGELFF. The CDR3 DNA sequence: TGTGCCAGCAGTACGACAGGGGGCACCGGGGAGCTGTTTTTT.

The CDR3 DNA is TGTGCCATCAGTGAGTATAGGAACACTGAAGCTTTCTTT. Residues: CAISEYRNTEAFF. The rearrangement joins TRBV10-3 to TRBJ1-1; D is uncertain. V lost 1 base and J 1 base, leaving 4 bases between the germline ends. This CDR3 has 13 amino acids. Germline CDR1 ENHRY, CDR2 SYGVKD.

CDR3 DNA: TGTGCCAGCAGAGATGAAAGGGTCCATGGCTACACCTTC. It codes for CASRDERVHGYTF. The gene calls are TRBV6-2 or TRBV6-3 and TRBJ1-2; D is unclear. The CDR3 consists of 13 residues. The germline V gene encodes CDR1 MNHEY and CDR2 SVGEGT. Trimming shortened V by 6 bases and J by 6 bases, and 14 bases separated the two germline ends.

There are many counts of this clonotype. The V gene is TRBV29-1, the J gene TRBJ2-2; D not resolved. Per germline, CDR1 SQVTM and CDR2 ANQGSEA. The CDR3 has 12 residues. V lost 7 bases and J 1 base, leaving 7 bases between the germline ends. The CDR3 spells CSGERNTGELFF. The CDR3 region has the DNA TGCAGCGGCGAGAGGAACACCGGGGAGCTGTTTTTT.

The rearrangement joins TRBV12-3 or TRBV12-4 to TRBJ2-7, with D unclear. V dropped 5 bases and J dropped 3 bases, with 14 bases sitting between them. The CDR3 has 14 amino acids. This CDR3 is CASSTPEQIYEQYF. In DNA form, the CDR3 reads TGTGCCAGCAGTACGCCGGAGCAGATCTACGAGCAGTACTTC.

The chain carries TRBV7-6 and TRBJ1-1; D unresolved. This CDR3 is 18 amino acids long. The V and J ends lost 3 bases and 3 bases respectively, with 23 bases between them. Germline-derived CDR1 and CDR2 are SGHVS and FNYEAQ. The CDR3 nucleotides read TGTGCCAGCAGCTTTTCATCGGTGATTGGGAGTAGAGACACTGAAGCTTTCTTT. Protein: CASSFSSVIGSRDTEAFF.

This clonotype appeared many times. The gene calls are TRBV20-1 and TRBJ2-7; D may be TRBD2 (6 bases). The CDR3 contains 14 residues. The V gene lost 6 bases and the J gene lost 1 base, with 16 bases spanning the gap. Germline lookup yields CDR1 DFQATT and CDR2 SNEGSKA (reference sequence). CDR3 region: CSARSGRLSYEQYF. The CDR3 DNA follows: TGCAGTGCCAGAAGCGGGCGCCTATCCTACGAGCAGTACTTC.

This clonotype was seen more than once but under ten times. The chain links TRBV6-5 to TRBJ1-1, with 8 bases that match TRBD1. Germline V lookup: CDR1 MNHEY, CDR2 SVGAGI. V was pared by 0 bases and J by 3 bases, with 6 bases of the junction left unmatched. This CDR3 spans 16 amino acids. The CDR3 reads CASSYSLGQGHTEAFF. The DNA for the CDR3 is TGTGCCAGCAGTTACTCGTTAGGACAGGGACACACTGAAGCTTTCTTT.